This entry lists 6 T cell receptor beta chains sequenced from one sample in a study of T cell clones after liver transplantation. Generated by immunoSEQ multiplex PCR, the TCRdb table keeps only in-frame clones and is missing some. Counted here are 45,000 to 55,000 clones, approximately 84% occurring once; the ten biggest clones make up around 8.5%. The input for sequencing was CD4+ T cells from blood, taken before liver transplant. Receptor source: a human donor who received a liver transplant.

V usage is TRBV6-1 and J usage is TRBJ1-4; perhaps TRBD1 as D (5 bases). The germline V and J ends were trimmed by 6 bases and 3 bases, with 11 bases remaining between them. The CDR3 has 14 residues. In germline, CDR1 is MNHNS, CDR2 SASEGT. CDR3 sequence: CASSPRVANEKLFF. For the CDR3, the DNA is TGTGCCAGCAGCCCCAGGGTGGCTAATGAAAAACTGTTTTTT.

The gene calls are TRBV20-1 and TRBJ2-1, with no clear D. The CDR3 spans 11 residues. V shed 4 bases and J shed 1 base, with 2 bases lying between them. Germline CDR1 reads DFQATT; CDR2 reads SNEGSKA (reference sequence). The CDR3 DNA reads TGCAGTGCTACATCCTACAATGAGCAGTTCTTC. This translates into CSATSYNEQFF.

The J gene is TRBJ1-4, the V gene TRBV6-6; D is uncertain. The CDR3 is 12 amino acids. V was shortened by 3 bases and J by 6 bases, with 5 bases between the two germline ends. Per the germline V gene, CDR1 is MNHNY and CDR2 is SVGAGI (reference sequence). Written as DNA, the CDR3 is TGTGCCAGCAGTTATAGGGATGAAAAACTGTTTTTT. Its protein is CASSYRDEKLFF.

This chain uses TRBV27 with TRBJ2-7; D is unresolved. V was trimmed by 5 bases and J by 0 bases, leaving 8 bases between them. Germline CDR1 MNHEY, CDR2 SMNVEV (reference sequence). The CDR3 loop spans 13 amino acids. The chain's CDR3 is CASSIPNSYEQYF. The CDR3 nucleotides read TGTGCCAGCAGTATCCCAAACTCCTACGAGCAGTACTTC.

The rearrangement uses TRBV7-2 and TRBJ1-4, with D maybe TRBD1 (6 bases). Trimming pared 5 bases from V and 6 bases from J, leaving 13 bases between. Germline-derived CDR1 and CDR2 are SGHTA and FQGNSA. The CDR3 runs 14 residues. The CDR3 nucleotides are TGTGCCAGCAGCCCTGACAGGTCTGATGAAAAACTGTTTTTT. Protein sequence: CASSPDRSDEKLFF.

This chain joins TRBV9 and TRBJ2-2; the D is unclear. The germline V gene encodes CDR1 SGDLS and CDR2 YYNGEE. Trimming stripped 3 bases from V and 7 bases from J, with 13 bases between. This CDR3 comprises 14 residues. CDR3: CASSDLTRGGELFF. The CDR3 bases are TGTGCCAGCAGCGACCTCACCCGAGGCGGGGAGCTGTTTTTT. The entire variable domain, with the rest obtained from reference TRBV9 and TRBJ2-2, is as follows: DSGVTQTPKHLITATGQRVTLRCSPRSGDLSVYWYQQSLDQGLQFLIQYYNGEERAKGNILERFSAQQFPDLHSELNLSSLELGDSALYFCASSDLTRGGELFFGEGSRLTVL.